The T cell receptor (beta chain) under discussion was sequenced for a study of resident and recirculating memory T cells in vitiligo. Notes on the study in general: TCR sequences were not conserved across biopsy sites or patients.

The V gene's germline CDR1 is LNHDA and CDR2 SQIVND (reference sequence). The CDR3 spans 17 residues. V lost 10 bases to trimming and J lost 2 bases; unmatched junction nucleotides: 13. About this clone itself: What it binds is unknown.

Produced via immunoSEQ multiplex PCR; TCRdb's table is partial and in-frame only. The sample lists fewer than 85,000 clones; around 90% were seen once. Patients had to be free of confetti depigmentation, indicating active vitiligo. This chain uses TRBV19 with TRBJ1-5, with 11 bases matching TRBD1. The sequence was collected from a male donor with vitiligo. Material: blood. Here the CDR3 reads CAIAPGTGGSGNQPQHF. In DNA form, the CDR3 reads TGTGCCATAGCCCCCGGGACAGGGGGTTCGGGCAATCAGCCCCAGCATTTT.